This TCR beta chain was observed in a study of blood T cell repertoires in COVID-19. Study overall: The United States, Italy and Spain supplied acute and convalescent COVID-19 samples. T cells, B-cell-depleted T cells, or PBMCs provided the cDNA or gDNA that served as material.

Original processing notes: Reference gene primer amplification gave nucleated cell count estimates. Assay used: immunoSEQ multiplex PCR; TCRdb lists only in-frame clones, some missing. V and J calls and clone size are as listed in that table; D and trimming were resolved from the DNA. Of about 250,000 clones detected, around 80% appear once; the ten largest clones hold roughly 4%. CDR1 and CDR2 from the germline V gene are SGHAT and FQNNGV. This CDR3 is 15 amino acids long. Trimming left V 1 base short and J 2 bases short, with 11 bases between. The chain is built from TRBV11-2 and TRBJ2-5; TRBD1 might be the D (6 bases). This sequence was found in a middle-aged woman with active or convalescent COVID-19. The source material was peripheral blood. CDR3 bases: TGTGCCAGCAGCTTAGGTCAGGGGAGTCAAGAGACCCAGTACTTC. Amino acid sequence: CASSLGQGSQETQYF.